The 31 T cell receptor beta chains below come from one sample, sequenced in a study of cytomegalovirus exposure and HLA in healthy donors. The PCR made use of 60 Vbeta and 13 Jbeta primers. TCRdb keeps only in-frame clones here, not all; method: immunoSEQ multiplex PCR. The sample shows around 41,000 clones, around 53% of them seen only once. The specimen was PBMCs. The receptors were gathered from a man aged 55 to 70 in good health and CMV-seronegative.

The chain employs TRBV9 and TRBJ2-5; 7 bases map to TRBD1. The CDR3 covers 14 residues. Unmatched junction bases numbered 7, after V lost 1 base and J lost 7 bases. In germline, CDR1 is SGDLS, CDR2 YYNGEE. CDR3 sequence (DNA): TGTGCCAGCAGCGTACGGGACAGCGGAGGGACCCAGTACTTC. Its protein is CASSVRDSGGTQYF.

This clone was seen only a few times. The J gene is TRBJ2-2, the V gene TRBV7-2; TRBD1 aligns across 7 bases. Losses at the gene ends were 5 bases for V and 3 bases for J; bases not matched to a gene: 3. Germline assignment: CDR1 SGHTA and CDR2 FQGNSA. This CDR3 comprises 14 residues. CDR3 in amino acids: CASSPGQYTGELFF. The CDR3 nucleotides read TGTGCCAGCAGCCCGGGACAGTACACCGGGGAGCTGTTTTTT. Full variable domain (missing parts from reference TRBV7-2 and TRBJ2-2): GAGVSQSPSNKVTEKGKDVELRCDPISGHTALYWYRQSLGQGLEFLIYFQGNSAPDKSGLPSDRFSAERTGGSVSTLTIQRTQQEDSAVYLCASSPGQYTGELFFGEGSRLTVL.

This chain joins TRBV30 and TRBJ1-1, with D maybe TRBD1 (6 bases). The germline V gene has CDR1 GTSNPN and CDR2 SVGIG (reference sequence). V lost 4 bases and J lost 5, with 14 bases in between. The CDR3 contains 13 residues. CDR3 residues: CAWTRGPGTEAFF. CDR3 nucleotides: TGTGCCTGGACCAGGGGCCCCGGGACTGAAGCTTTCTTT.

This clone showed up just a few times. The gene calls are TRBV4-2 and TRBJ1-3, with D tentatively TRBD1 (5 bases). The germline gives CDR1 LGHNA, CDR2 YNFKEQ. The V gene lost 4 bases and the J gene lost 2 bases, with 12 bases spanning the gap. The CDR3 sequence is 15 residues long. The CDR3 sequence is CASSLSPRAGNTIYF. DNA for the CDR3: TGTGCCAGCAGCCTTAGCCCCAGGGCTGGAAACACCATATATTTT.

The table lists this clone with a few counts. The CDR3, as DNA: TGTGCCTGGAGCGGGGAGACCCAGTACTTC. This translates into CAWSGETQYF. The chain recombines TRBV30 with TRBJ2-5, with D unclear. V was trimmed by 3 bases and J by 5 bases, leaving 4 bases between them. This CDR3 is built from 10 residues. Per germline, CDR1 GTSNPN and CDR2 SVGIG (reference sequence).

CDR3 in amino acids: CASSESGRRETQYF. CDR3 coding DNA: TGCGCCAGCAGTGAATCAGGGAGGCGAGAGACCCAGTACTTC. The genes are TRBV10-1 and TRBJ2-5; weak D call: TRBD2 (6 bases). In germline, CDR1 is WNHNN, CDR2 SYGVQD (reference sequence). V lost 3 bases to trimming and J lost 4 bases, with 12 bases between them. The CDR3 runs to 14 residues.

The rearrangement joins TRBV7-9 to TRBJ1-1, with 7 bases aligning to TRBD1. This CDR3 is built from 14 residues. Germline values: CDR1 SEHNR, CDR2 FQNEAQ (reference sequence). The V gene end was trimmed by 1 base and the J gene end by 5 bases; junction bases not matched to a gene: 4. The DNA of the CDR3 is TGTGCCAGCAGCTTAGGAGGGGGCGGGACTGAAGCTTTCTTT. Encoded protein: CASSLGGGGTEAFF.

This chain uses TRBV30 with TRBJ2-7; 11 positions match TRBD2. The germline CDR1 and CDR2 sequences are GTSNPN and SVGIG (reference sequence). J was trimmed by 7 bases and V by 7 bases; bases with no gene match: 12. The CDR3 has 14 residues. The DNA for the CDR3 is TGTGCCTTTACGACTAGCGGGACTCGTCGAGAGCAGTACTTC. It specifies CAFTTSGTRREQYF.

The chain employs TRBV5-6 and TRBJ1-2, with 8 positions matching TRBD1. The CDR3 runs 15 residues. From germline, CDR1 is SGHDT and CDR2 YYEEEE. V gave up 0 bases and J gave up 8 bases; unmatched junction bases: 9. The CDR3 region is CASSLVGTGSGGYTF. In DNA form, the CDR3 reads TGTGCCAGCAGCTTGGTCGGGACAGGATCGGGAGGCTACACCTTC.

This chain uses TRBV30 with TRBJ2-7; D gene uncertain. The germline V and J ends were trimmed by 2 bases and 1 base, with 3 bases remaining between them. CDR3 length: 11 residues. Per germline, CDR1 GTSNPN and CDR2 SVGIG (reference sequence). The CDR3 DNA reads as TGTGCCTGGAGTTATTCCTACGAGCAGTACTTC. Amino acids: CAWSYSYEQYF.

Note on this clone: Mismatch with germline at one junction end may stem from a read error. The identical CDR3 is also encoded by other nucleotide sequences in the sample. The chain combines TRBV30 with TRBJ1-3; tentative D call: TRBD1 (5 bases). Germline V gene data show CDR1 as GTSNPN and CDR2 as SVGIG (reference sequence). CDR3 length equals 13 residues. The CDR3 DNA reads TGCGCAAGGGGCGGCAGCTCTGGAAACACCATATATTTT. Translation gives CARGGSSGNTIYF.

This chain uses TRBV18 with TRBJ2-7; TRBD1 might be the D (6 bases). V lost 2 bases to trimming and J lost 4 bases, with 12 bases between them. This CDR3 contains 14 residues. Germline V gene sequence: CDR1 KGHSH, CDR2 LQKENI. CDR3 amino acids: CASSPDSGQYEQYF. The CDR3 DNA follows: TGTGCCAGCTCACCAGACTCCGGACAGTACGAGCAGTACTTC.

This clone was observed a handful of times. The genes are TRBV7-2 and TRBJ2-7; D gene unclear. Trimming took 5 bases from V and 0 from J, leaving 14 bases between them. This CDR3 is 15 amino acids long. Germline-derived CDR1 and CDR2 are SGHTA and FQGNSA. The CDR3 nucleotides are TGTGCCAGCAGCCTATCCCCTCTGAACTCCTACGAGCAGTACTTC. Translated, it gives CASSLSPLNSYEQYF.

The chain couples TRBV9 to TRBJ1-1, with no clear D. Germline V gives CDR1 SGDLS, CDR2 YYNGEE. The CDR3 is 13 residues long. Trimming took off 5 bases at V and 1 base at J, with 9 bases between the two ends. CDR3 residues: CASRNKQNTEAFF. The CDR3 region has the DNA TGTGCCAGCAGAAACAAACAGAACACTGAAGCTTTCTTT.

This clone appeared a few times. The chain carries TRBV7-9 and TRBJ1-4; no clear D. With 1 base removed from V and 0 bases from J, the gap between germline ends came to 6 bases. The germline V gene encodes CDR1 SEHNR and CDR2 FQNEAQ (reference sequence). This CDR3 comprises 15 residues. The CDR3 is CASSLGRATNEKLFF. The CDR3, as DNA: TGTGCCAGCAGCTTAGGGAGGGCAACTAATGAAAAACTGTTTTTT.

The chain carries TRBV30 and TRBJ1-4; 8 nucleotides match TRBD1. Germline CDR1 is GTSNPN and CDR2 is SVGIG (reference sequence). The CDR3 extends over 14 amino acids. Trimming cost V 5 bases and J 7 bases; bases outside gene matches: 9. The DNA for the CDR3 is TGTGCCTGGGACCACAGGGGGTTCGGTGAAAAACTGTTTTTT. As protein: CAWDHRGFGEKLFF.

This clone was recorded a few times. V is TRBV30 and J is TRBJ2-7, with 8 positions matching TRBD1. The CDR3 is made up of 14 amino acids. CDR1 and CDR2 (germline): GTSNPN, SVGIG (reference sequence). J was trimmed by 1 base and V by 7 bases; bases with no gene match: 9. The CDR3 reads CASKPDRASYEQYF. The CDR3 coding sequence is TGTGCCTCCAAACCGGACAGGGCATCCTACGAGCAGTACTTC.

This clone is deemed medium-sized. The chain has TRBV9 and TRBJ2-3, with 12 bases matching TRBD2. Germline V lookup: CDR1 SGDLS, CDR2 YYNGEE. This CDR3 region has 15 residues. With V trimmed by 6 bases and J by 6 bases, 8 bases remained unmatched. The CDR3 DNA follows: TGTGCCAGCACCCTAGCGGGAGGGCCCACGGATACGCAGTATTTT. Its translation: CASTLAGGPTDTQYF.

The J gene is TRBJ2-7, the V gene TRBV9, with TRBD2 as a possible D gene (5 bases). With 0 bases removed from V and 0 bases from J, the gap between germline ends came to 7 bases. Germline-derived CDR1 and CDR2 are SGDLS and YYNGEE. CDR3 size: 14 residues. DNA for the CDR3: TGTGCCAGCAGCGTAGCTAGCAGCTCCTACGAGCAGTACTTC. Its translation: CASSVASSSYEQYF.

Only a few counts were recorded for this clone. The chain links TRBV4-3 to TRBJ1-4; 7 nucleotides match TRBD1. The CDR3 runs to 15 residues. V was pared by 2 bases and J by 7 bases, with 7 bases of the junction left unmatched. Germline V gene data show CDR1 as LGHNA and CDR2 as YSLEER. CDR3 sequence: CASSQSQGSSEKLFF. In nucleotides, the CDR3 is TGCGCCAGCAGCCAATCACAGGGGTCGAGTGAAAAACTGTTTTTT.

This chain links TRBV5-1 with TRBJ2-2; no clear D gene. The CDR3 spans 14 residues. V dropped 0 bases and J dropped 5 bases, with 8 bases sitting between them. CDR1 is SGHRS, CDR2 YFSETQ, per germline. CDR3 bases: TGCGCCAGCAGCTTGGCCAAACAGACCGGGGAGCTGTTTTTT. Translating it yields CASSLAKQTGELFF.

This chain connects TRBV30 to TRBJ1-5; a possible D gene is TRBD1 (5 bases). Germline CDR1 reads GTSNPN; CDR2 reads SVGIG (reference sequence). Trimming stripped 5 bases from V and 10 bases from J, with 15 bases between. CDR3 length: 12 amino acids. CDR3 DNA: TGTGCCTGGGGTCTCGGTTGGGGCCCCCAGCATTTT. It codes for CAWGLGWGPQHF. The full variable domain, its missing parts supplied by reference TRBV30 and TRBJ1-5, is SQTIHQWPATLVQPVGSPLSLECTVEGTSNPNLYWYRQAAGRGLQLLFYSVGIGQISSEVPQNLSASRPQDRQFILSSKKLLLSDSGFYLCAWGLGWGPQHFGDGTRLSIL.

This chain joins TRBV27 and TRBJ1-1; 9 bases agree with TRBD1. The V and J ends lost 5 bases and 5 bases, in that order; junction bases with no gene match: 6. Looked up from germline, CDR1 is MNHEY and CDR2 is SMNVEV (reference sequence). The CDR3 loop spans 14 amino acids. This CDR3 reads CASSIAGTGTEAFF. CDR3 nucleotides: TGTGCCAGCAGTATCGCCGGGACAGGGACTGAAGCTTTCTTT.

V usage is TRBV9 and J usage is TRBJ1-4; a possible D gene is TRBD1 (5 bases). Germline CDR1 SGDLS, CDR2 YYNGEE. CDR3 size: 14 residues. V shed 1 base and J shed 3 bases, with 7 bases lying between them. The CDR3 DNA sequence: TGTGCCAGCAGCGTACAAGGGGCTAATGAAAAACTGTTTTTT. Encoded protein: CASSVQGANEKLFF.

The chain recombines TRBV7-9 with TRBJ2-6; the D gene is possibly TRBD1 (6 bases). Per the germline V gene, CDR1 is SEHNR and CDR2 is FQNEAQ (reference sequence). The V end was cut by 5 bases, the J end by 0 bases, with 20 bases between. The CDR3 has 19 residues. CDR3 DNA: TGTGCCAGCAGCATTTCGTTGACAGGCGGAACCTCTGGGGCCAACGTCCTGACTTTC. Its protein is CASSISLTGGTSGANVLTF.

This clone has a handful of counts. The chain employs TRBV7-2 and TRBJ2-7; tentatively, D is TRBD2 (6 bases). CDR1 is SGHTA and CDR2 is FQGNSA in the germline V gene. The CDR3 length is 15 residues. With 3 bases removed from V and 3 bases from J, the gap between germline ends came to 15 bases. CDR3 coding DNA: TGTGCCAGCAGCTTGGAGGGAGCGGGCGTCTACGAGCAGTACTTC. Translating it yields CASSLEGAGVYEQYF. Using reference TRBV7-2 and TRBJ2-7 for the parts outside the CDR3, the full variable domain is GAGVSQSPSNKVTEKGKDVELRCDPISGHTALYWYRQSLGQGLEFLIYFQGNSAPDKSGLPSDRFSAERTGGSVSTLTIQRTQQEDSAVYLCASSLEGAGVYEQYFGPGTRLTVT.

V and J are TRBV7-9 and TRBJ1-5; D unresolved. Deletions cut 5 bases from V and 4 bases from J, with 9 bases between. The CDR3 totals 13 residues. Looked up from germline, CDR1 is SEHNR and CDR2 is FQNEAQ (reference sequence). The CDR3 sequence is CASSRGVNQPQHF. CDR3 nucleotide sequence: TGTGCCAGCAGCCGCGGGGTGAATCAGCCCCAGCATTTT. The complete variable domain, with remaining parts taken from reference TRBV7-9 and TRBJ1-5, reads DTGVSQNPRHKITKRGQNVTFRCDPISEHNRLYWYRQTLGQGPEFLTYFQNEAQLEKSRLLSDRFSAERPKGSFSTLEIQRTEQGDSAMYLCASSRGVNQPQHFGDGTRLSIL.

For this clone: The same CDR3 can be traced to other DNA sequences in this sample. The rearrangement links TRBV9 to TRBJ2-3; the D gene is possibly TRBD2 (6 bases). The CDR3 extends over 15 amino acids. CDR1 and CDR2 from the germline V gene are SGDLS and YYNGEE. V was clipped by 4 bases and J by 3 bases, with 15 bases between them. The CDR3 DNA sequence: TGTGCCAGCAGCCCACCGGGACGGGGGACAGATACGCAGTATTTT. It encodes CASSPPGRGTDTQYF.

The rearrangement joins TRBV30 to TRBJ1-5; perhaps TRBD1 as D (5 bases). Trimming stripped 0 bases from V and 3 bases from J, with 12 bases between. CDR1 and CDR2 from the germline V gene are GTSNPN and SVGIG (reference sequence). This CDR3 is built from 15 residues. This chain's CDR3 is CAWSVRSGVNQPQHF. The CDR3 DNA reads TGTGCCTGGAGTGTAAGGTCGGGGGTCAATCAGCCCCAGCATTTT.

This clone was seen only a few times. The rearrangement links TRBV6-1 to TRBJ2-7; 9 nucleotides match TRBD1. The CDR3 totals 14 residues. Germline V gene lookup returns CDR1 MNHNS and CDR2 SASEGT. V was clipped by 8 bases and J by 5 bases; unmatched bases: 10. The CDR3 spells CASGWGQGVDEQYF. The CDR3, as DNA: TGTGCCAGCGGTTGGGGACAGGGAGTCGACGAGCAGTACTTC.

The gene calls are TRBV2 and TRBJ2-3, with 10 bases lining up with TRBD2. Germline V gene data show CDR1 as SNHLY and CDR2 as FYNNEI. The CDR3 contains 15 residues. V was clipped by 6 bases and J by 6 bases; unmatched bases: 9. CDR3 nucleotides: TGTGCCAGCAGCCCCGGACTAGCGGTCCGGGATACGCAGTATTTT. It encodes CASSPGLAVRDTQYF.